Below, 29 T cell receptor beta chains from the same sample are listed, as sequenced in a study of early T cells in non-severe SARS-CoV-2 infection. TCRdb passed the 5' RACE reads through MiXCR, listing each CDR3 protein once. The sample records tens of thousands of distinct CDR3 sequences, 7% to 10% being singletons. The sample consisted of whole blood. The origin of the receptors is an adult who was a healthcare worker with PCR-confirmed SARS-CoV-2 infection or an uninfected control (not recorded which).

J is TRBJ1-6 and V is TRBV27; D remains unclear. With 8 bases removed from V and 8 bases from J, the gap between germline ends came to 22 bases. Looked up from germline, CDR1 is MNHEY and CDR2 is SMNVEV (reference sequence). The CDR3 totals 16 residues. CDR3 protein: CASSSLSRLPYSPLHF. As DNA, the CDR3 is TGTGCCAGCTCCAGTTTGTCTCGTCTCCCGTATTCACCCCTCCACTTT.

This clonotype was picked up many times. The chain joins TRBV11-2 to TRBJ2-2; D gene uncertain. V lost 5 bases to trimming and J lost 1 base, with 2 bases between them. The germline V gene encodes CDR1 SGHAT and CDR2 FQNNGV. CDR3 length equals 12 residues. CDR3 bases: TGTGCCAGCAGCCAGAACACCGGGGAGCTGTTTTTT. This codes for CASSQNTGELFF.

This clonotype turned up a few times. The CDR3 here is CSATLSGRGALPYEQYF. In nucleotides, the CDR3 is TGCAGTGCTACTCTGTCGGGGCGGGGGGCCCTACCCTACGAGCAGTACTTC. The rearrangement links TRBV20-1 to TRBJ2-7, with TRBD2 matching 8 bases. The CDR3 has 17 residues. V dropped 4 bases and J dropped 2; count of bases not matched to a gene: 16. Germline CDR1 and CDR2: DFQATT and SNEGSKA (reference sequence).

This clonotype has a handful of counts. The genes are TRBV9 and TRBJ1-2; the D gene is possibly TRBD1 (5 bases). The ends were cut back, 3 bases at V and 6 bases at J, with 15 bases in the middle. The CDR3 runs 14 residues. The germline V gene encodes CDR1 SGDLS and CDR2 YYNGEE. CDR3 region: CASSGQRGRDGYTF. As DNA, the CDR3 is TGTGCCAGCAGCGGACAAAGGGGTAGGGATGGCTACACCTTC.

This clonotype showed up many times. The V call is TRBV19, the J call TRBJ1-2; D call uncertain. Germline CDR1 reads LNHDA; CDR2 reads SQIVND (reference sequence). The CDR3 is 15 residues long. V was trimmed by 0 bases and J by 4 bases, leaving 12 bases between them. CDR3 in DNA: TGTGCCAGTAGTATAGATCTCGAGGCAGTCTATGGCTACACCTTC. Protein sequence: CASSIDLEAVYGYTF.

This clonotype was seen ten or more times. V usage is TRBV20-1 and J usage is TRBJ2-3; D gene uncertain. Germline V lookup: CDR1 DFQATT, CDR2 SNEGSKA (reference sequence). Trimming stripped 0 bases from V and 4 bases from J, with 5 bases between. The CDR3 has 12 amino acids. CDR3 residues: CSARDVADTQYF. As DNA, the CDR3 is TGCAGTGCTAGAGATGTCGCAGATACGCAGTATTTT.

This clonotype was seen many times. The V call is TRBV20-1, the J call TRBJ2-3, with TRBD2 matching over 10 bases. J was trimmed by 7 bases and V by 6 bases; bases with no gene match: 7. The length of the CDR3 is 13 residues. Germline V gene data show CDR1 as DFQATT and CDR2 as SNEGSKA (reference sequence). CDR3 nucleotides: TGCAGTGCACCACTAGCGGGGTTGAATACGCAGTATTTT. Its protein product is CSAPLAGLNTQYF.

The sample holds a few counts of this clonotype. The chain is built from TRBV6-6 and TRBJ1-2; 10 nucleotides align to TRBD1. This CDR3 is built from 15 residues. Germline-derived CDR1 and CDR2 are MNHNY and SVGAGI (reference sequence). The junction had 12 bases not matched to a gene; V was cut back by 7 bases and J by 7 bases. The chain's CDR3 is CASTSPGTGDGGYTF. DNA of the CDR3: TGTGCCAGCACCTCCCCCGGGACAGGGGATGGTGGCTACACCTTC.

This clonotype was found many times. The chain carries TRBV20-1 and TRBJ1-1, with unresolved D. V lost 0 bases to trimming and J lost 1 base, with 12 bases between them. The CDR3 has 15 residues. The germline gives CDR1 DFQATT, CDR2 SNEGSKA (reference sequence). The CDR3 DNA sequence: TGCAGTGCTAGAGATCCAAACAGACCGAACACTGAAGCTTTCTTT. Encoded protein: CSARDPNRPNTEAFF.

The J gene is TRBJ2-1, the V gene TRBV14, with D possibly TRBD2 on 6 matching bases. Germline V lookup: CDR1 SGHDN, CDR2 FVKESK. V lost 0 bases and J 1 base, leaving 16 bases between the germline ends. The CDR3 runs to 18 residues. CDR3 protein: CASSQDRARDASYNEQFF. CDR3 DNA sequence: TGTGCCAGCAGCCAAGACCGCGCGCGGGATGCGTCCTACAATGAGCAGTTCTTC.

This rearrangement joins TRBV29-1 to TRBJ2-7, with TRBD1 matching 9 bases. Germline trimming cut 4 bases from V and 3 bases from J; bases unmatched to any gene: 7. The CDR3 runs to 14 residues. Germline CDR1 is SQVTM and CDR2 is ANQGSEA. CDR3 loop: CSVAPGQGVYEQYF. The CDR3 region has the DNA TGCAGCGTTGCCCCGGGACAGGGCGTCTACGAGCAGTACTTC.

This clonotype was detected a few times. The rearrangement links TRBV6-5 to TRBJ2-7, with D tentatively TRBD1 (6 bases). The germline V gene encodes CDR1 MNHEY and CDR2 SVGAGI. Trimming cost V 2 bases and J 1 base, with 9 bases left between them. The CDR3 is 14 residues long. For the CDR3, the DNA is TGTGCCAGCAGTTACGCAGGGGTATCCTACGAGCAGTACTTC. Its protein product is CASSYAGVSYEQYF.

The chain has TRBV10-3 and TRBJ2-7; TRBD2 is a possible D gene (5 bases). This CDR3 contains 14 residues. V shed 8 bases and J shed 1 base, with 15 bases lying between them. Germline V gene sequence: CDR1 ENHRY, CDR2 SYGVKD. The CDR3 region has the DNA TGTGCCATCTCTCCGTCACTAGTATCCTACGAGCAGTACTTC. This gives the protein CAISPSLVSYEQYF.

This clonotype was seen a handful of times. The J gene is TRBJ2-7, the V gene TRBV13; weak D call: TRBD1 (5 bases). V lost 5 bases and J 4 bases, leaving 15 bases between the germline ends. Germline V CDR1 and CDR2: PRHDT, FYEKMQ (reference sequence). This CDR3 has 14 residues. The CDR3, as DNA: TGTGCCAGCAGCCCAGGGAAGAGTGTTTACGAGCAGTACTTC. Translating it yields CASSPGKSVYEQYF.

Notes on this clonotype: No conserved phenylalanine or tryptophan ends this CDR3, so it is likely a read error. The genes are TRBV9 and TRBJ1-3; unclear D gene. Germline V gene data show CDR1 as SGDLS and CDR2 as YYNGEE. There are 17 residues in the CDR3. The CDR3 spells CASSGPREDRSENTIYC. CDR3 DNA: TGTGCCAGCAGCGGACCTCGCGAGGACCGCTCTGAAAACACCATATATTGT.

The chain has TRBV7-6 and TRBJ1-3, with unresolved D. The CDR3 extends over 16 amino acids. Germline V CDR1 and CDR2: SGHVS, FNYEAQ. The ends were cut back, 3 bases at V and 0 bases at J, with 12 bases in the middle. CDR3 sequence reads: CASSFMSGDSGNTIYF. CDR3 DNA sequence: TGTGCCAGCAGCTTCATGTCGGGAGACTCTGGAAACACCATATATTTT.

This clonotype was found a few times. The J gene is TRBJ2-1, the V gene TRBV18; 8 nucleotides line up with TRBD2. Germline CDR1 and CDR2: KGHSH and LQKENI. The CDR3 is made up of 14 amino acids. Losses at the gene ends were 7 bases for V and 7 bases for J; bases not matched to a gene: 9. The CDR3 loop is CASFSERGTNEQFF. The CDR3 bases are TGTGCCAGCTTTTCGGAGCGGGGGACAAATGAGCAGTTCTTC.

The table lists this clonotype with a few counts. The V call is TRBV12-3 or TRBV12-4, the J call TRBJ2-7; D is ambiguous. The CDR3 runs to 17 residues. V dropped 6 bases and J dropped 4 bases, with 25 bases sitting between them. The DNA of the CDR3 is TGTGCCAGCAGCCCCACTTTTAGTGGGTCCTGGAATTACGAGCAGTACTTC. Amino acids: CASSPTFSGSWNYEQYF.

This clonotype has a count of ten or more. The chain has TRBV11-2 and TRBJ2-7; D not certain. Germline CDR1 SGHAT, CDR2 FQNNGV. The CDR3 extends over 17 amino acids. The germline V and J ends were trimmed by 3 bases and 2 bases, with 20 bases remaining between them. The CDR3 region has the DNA TGTGCCAGCAGCTTCCGGGTAGATTCTCCCGTCCCCTACGAGCAGTACTTC. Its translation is CASSFRVDSPVPYEQYF.

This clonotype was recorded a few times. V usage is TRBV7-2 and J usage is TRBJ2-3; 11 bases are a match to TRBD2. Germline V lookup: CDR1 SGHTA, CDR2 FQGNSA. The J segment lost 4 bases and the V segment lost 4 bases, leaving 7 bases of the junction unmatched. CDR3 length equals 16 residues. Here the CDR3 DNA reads TGTGCCAGCAGCTCCACTAGCGGGAGCTTGTCAGATACGCAGTATTTT. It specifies CASSSTSGSLSDTQYF.

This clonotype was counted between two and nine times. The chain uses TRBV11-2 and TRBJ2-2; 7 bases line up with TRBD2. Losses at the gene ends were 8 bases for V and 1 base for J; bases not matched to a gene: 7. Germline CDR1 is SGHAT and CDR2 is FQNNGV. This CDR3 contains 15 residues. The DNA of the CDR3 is TGTGCCAGCGGCCCCAGCGGGGTGAACACCGGGGAGCTGTTTTTT. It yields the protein CASGPSGVNTGELFF. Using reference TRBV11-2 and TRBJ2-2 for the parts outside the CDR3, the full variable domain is EAGVAQSPRYKIIEKRQSVAFWCNPISGHATLYWYQQILGQGPKLLIQFQNNGVVDDSQLPKDRFSAERLKGVDSTLKIQPAKLEDSAVYLCASGPSGVNTGELFFGEGSRLTVL.

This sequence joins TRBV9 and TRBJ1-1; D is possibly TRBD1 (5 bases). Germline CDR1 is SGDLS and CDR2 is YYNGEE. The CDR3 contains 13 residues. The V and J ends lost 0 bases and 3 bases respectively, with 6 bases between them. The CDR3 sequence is CASSVVGHTEAFF. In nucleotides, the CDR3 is TGTGCCAGCAGCGTAGTGGGGCACACTGAAGCTTTCTTT.

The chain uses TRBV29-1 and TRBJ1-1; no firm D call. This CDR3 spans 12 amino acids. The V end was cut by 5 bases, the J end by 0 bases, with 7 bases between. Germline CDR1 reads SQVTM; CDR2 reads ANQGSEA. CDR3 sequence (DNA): TGCAGCGTTTTAGGGATGAACACTGAAGCTTTCTTT. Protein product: CSVLGMNTEAFF.

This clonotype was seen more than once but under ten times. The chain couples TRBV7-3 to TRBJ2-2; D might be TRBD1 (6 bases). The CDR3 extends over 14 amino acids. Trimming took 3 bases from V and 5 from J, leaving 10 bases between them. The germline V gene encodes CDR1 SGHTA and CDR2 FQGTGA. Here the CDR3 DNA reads TGTGCCAGCAGCTTGGGCAGGGGTACCGGGGAGCTGTTTTTT. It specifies CASSLGRGTGELFF.

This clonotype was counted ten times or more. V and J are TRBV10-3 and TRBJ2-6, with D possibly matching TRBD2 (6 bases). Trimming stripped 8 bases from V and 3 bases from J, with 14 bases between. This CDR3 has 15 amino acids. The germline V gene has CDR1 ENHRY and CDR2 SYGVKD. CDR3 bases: TGTGCCATCCAGCCCCAGGGAGGTGGGGCCAACGTCCTGACTTTC. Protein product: CAIQPQGGGANVLTF.

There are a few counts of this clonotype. DNA of the CDR3: TGTGCCAGCAGTGCGGTTCCCCCCTCAGATACGCAGTATTTT. As protein: CASSAVPPSDTQYF. This rearrangement joins TRBV2 to TRBJ2-3, with D uncertain. CDR1 and CDR2 (germline): SNHLY, FYNNEI. The V gene lost 4 bases and the J gene lost 4 bases, with 12 bases spanning the gap. This CDR3 is 14 amino acids long.

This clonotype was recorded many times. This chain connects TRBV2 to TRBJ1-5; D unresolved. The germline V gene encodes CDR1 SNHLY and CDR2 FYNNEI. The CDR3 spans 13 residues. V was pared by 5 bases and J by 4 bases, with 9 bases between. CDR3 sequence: CASSKWANQPQHF. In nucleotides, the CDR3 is TGTGCCAGCAGTAAATGGGCGAATCAGCCCCAGCATTTT.

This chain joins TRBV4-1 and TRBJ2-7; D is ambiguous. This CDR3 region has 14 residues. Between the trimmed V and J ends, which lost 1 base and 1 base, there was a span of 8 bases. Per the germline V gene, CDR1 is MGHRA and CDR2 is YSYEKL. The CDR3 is CASSQVGLSYEQYF. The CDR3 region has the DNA TGCGCCAGCAGCCAAGTCGGGTTGTCCTACGAGCAGTACTTC.

CDR3 residues: CASSSLGDKVYEQYF. DNA for the CDR3: TGTGCCAGCAGCTCCTTGGGGGACAAGGTCTACGAGCAGTACTTC. The chain combines TRBV4-2 with TRBJ2-7; tentative D call: TRBD1 (6 bases). Trimming shortened V by 5 bases and J by 3 bases, and 17 bases separated the two germline ends. Per the germline V gene, CDR1 is LGHNA and CDR2 is YNFKEQ. The CDR3 length is 15 residues.